The rows below give T cell receptor beta chains drawn from one sample of a study of cytomegalovirus exposure and HLA in healthy donors. TCRdb's table, derived via immunoSEQ multiplex PCR, lists solely in-frame clones and lacks some. Seen here are 80,000 or so clones, roughly 69% observed once, and the top ten hold less than 8%. The specimen was PBMCs. The receptors stem from a woman between 50 and 59 years old in good health and CMV-seropositive. Both conserved end residues are part of each CDR3. A D gene is named only where the DNA matches it firmly. Expanded clones are given a class, and other clones once, few, many or no size at all.

j_gene	abundance	d_gene	v_gene	CDR3nt	CDR3aa
TRBJ1-5	.	.	TRBV27	TGTGCCAGCAGTTTACAGGGAGGGGGAAATCAGCCCCAGCATTTT	CASSLQGGGNQPQHF
TRBJ2-3	few	.	TRBV9	TGTGCCAGCAGCGTAAAAAGCGCCGGCACAGATACGCAGTATTTT	CASSVKSAGTDTQYF
TRBJ1-1	.	.	TRBV5-1	TGCGCCAGCACCCTTCAGGCAGGGGACACTGAAGCTTTCTTT	CASTLQAGDTEAFF
TRBJ1-3	.	TRBD1	TRBV9	TGTGCCAGCAGCGTAGGCTGGACAGGAGGGAACACCATATATTTT	CASSVGWTGGNTIYF
TRBJ2-1	.	TRBD1	TRBV7-9	TGTTCCAGCAGCTCACAGGGGAAAGGGTCCTACAATGAGCAGTTCTTC	CSSSSQGKGSYNEQFF
TRBJ2-2	once	.	TRBV21-1	TGTGCCACCCACCTTGAAGCGGGGGGGTGGAACACCGGGGAGCTGTTTTTT	CATHLEAGGWNTGELFF
TRBJ1-1	few	.	TRBV5-4	TGTGCCAGCAGCTTGGGGCAAGAACTATCAAACACTGAAGCTTTCTTT	CASSLGQELSNTEAFF
TRBJ1-1	.	TRBD1	TRBV19	TGTGCCAGTAGGGACCCGACAGGGGCGAAAGAAGCTTTCTTT	CASRDPTGAKEAFF
TRBJ1-2	medium-sized	TRBD1	TRBV11-2	TGTGCCAGCAGCGGCGATCGGGACAGGGCAAGAGGCTACACCTTC	CASSGDRDRARGYTF
TRBJ1-1	.	TRBD1	TRBV19	TGTGCCAGTAGTAAGACAGGGACTGAAGCTTTCTTT	CASSKTGTEAFF
TRBJ1-2	once	TRBD1	TRBV18	TGTGCCAGCTCCCCGTCGGACAGGGGGAATGGCTACACCTTC	CASSPSDRGNGYTF
TRBJ1-1	.	.	TRBV29-1	TGCAGCGCCATCCTCGGGGGACCCGGGACTGAAGCTTTCTTT	CSAILGGPGTEAFF
TRBJ2-1	.	TRBD2	TRBV11-2	TGTGCCAGCAGTTCCGGGAGGCTATGGAATGAGCAGTTCTTC	CASSSGRLWNEQFF
TRBJ1-3	.	.	TRBV5-1	TGCGCCAGCAGCCCTTGGGGGGGTAACTCTGGAAACACCATATATTTT	CASSPWGGNSGNTIYF
TRBJ1-6	.	.	TRBV5-1	TGCGCCAGCAGCTTGCAAAGCCCAGGCAATTCACCCCTCCACTTT	CASSLQSPGNSPLHF